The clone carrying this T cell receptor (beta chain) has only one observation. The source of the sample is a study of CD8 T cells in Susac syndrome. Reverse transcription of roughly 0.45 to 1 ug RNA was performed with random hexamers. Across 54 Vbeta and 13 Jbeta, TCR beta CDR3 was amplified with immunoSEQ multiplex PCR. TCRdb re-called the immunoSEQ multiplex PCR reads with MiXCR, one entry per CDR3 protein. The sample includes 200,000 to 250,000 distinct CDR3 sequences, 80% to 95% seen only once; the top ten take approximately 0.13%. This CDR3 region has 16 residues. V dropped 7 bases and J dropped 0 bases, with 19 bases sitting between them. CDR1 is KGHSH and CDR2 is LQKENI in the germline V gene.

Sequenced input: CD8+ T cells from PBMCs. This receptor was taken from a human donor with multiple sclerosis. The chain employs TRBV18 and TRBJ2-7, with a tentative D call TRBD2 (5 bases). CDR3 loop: CASFEPASFGSYEQYF. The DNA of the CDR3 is TGTGCCAGCTTCGAACCCGCTAGCTTCGGCTCCTACGAGCAGTACTTC.